This T cell receptor (beta chain) was captured in a study of blood T cells in healthy people across ages. Background on the study: Template switching captured about one barcoded beta molecule per two T cells.

CDR3 size: 12 residues. The V and J ends lost 3 bases and 7 bases respectively, with 9 bases between them. Primed by a sample-barcoded 5' primer and a J-beta primer mix, a second PCR proceeded for about 7 to 12 cycles. TCRdb ran MiXCR on the 5' RACE reads and lists one entry per CDR3 protein. The sample lists about 800,000 distinct CDR3 sequences, roughly 60% occurring once. The sequence derives from a man aged 25-45 years in good health. V is TRBV12-3 or TRBV12-4 and J is TRBJ1-2; D uncertain. Sequenced material: blood. CDR3 protein: CASSFGRAGYTF. CDR3 sequence (DNA): TGTGCCAGCAGTTTTGGTAGGGCTGGCTACACCTTC.